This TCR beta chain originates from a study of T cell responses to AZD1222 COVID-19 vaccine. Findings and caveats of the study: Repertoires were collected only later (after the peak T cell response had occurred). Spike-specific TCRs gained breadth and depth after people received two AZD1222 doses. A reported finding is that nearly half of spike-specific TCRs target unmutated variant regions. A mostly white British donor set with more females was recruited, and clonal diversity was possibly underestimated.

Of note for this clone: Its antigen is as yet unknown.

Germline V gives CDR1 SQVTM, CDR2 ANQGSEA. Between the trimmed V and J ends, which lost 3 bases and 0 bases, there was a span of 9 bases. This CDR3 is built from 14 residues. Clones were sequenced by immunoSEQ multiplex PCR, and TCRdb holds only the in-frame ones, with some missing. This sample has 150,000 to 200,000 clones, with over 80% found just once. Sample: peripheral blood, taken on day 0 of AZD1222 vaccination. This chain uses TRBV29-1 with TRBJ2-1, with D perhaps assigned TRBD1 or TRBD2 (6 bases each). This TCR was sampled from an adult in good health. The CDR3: CSVETGASYNEQFF. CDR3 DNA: TGCAGCGTTGAGACGGGGGCCTCCTACAATGAGCAGTTCTTC.